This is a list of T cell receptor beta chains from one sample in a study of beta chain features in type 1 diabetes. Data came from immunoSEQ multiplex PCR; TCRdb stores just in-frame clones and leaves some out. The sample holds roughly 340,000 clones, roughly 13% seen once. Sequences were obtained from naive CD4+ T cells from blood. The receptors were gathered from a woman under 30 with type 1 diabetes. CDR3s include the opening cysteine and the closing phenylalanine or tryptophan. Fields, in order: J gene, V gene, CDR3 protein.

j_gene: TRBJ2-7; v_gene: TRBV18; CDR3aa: CASSPASGREQYF
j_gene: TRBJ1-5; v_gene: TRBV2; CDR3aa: CASSERGRGQGQPQHF
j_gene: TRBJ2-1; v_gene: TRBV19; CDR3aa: CASSIDRRVEGEQFF
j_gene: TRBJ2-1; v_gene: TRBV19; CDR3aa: CASSIRDISIF
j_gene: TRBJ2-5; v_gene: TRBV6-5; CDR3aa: CATAGTVQETQYF
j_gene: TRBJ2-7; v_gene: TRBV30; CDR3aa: CAWSGRGSEQYF
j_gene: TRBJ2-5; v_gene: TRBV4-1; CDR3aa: CASSRSGSFIWETQYF
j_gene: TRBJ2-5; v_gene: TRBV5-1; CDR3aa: CASSLGGPTQETQYF
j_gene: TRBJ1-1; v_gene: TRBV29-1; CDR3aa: CSVGTGFRGAFF
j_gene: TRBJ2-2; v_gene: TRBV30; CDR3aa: CAWSSGAGELFF
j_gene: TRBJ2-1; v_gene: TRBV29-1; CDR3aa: CSVEDRNNEQFF
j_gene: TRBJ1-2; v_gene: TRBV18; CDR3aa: CASSPSAGQLRDGYTF
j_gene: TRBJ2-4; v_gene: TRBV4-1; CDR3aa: CASSQAAVFNIQYF
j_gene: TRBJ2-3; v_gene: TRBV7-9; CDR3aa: CARGTSDTDTQYF
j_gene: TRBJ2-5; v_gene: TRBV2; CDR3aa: CASDGQEETQYF
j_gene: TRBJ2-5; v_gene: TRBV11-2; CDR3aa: CASEGGALGETQYF
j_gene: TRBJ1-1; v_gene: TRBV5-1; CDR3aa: CASSSGQTMNTEAFF
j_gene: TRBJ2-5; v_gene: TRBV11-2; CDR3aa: CASSPAWGRETQYF
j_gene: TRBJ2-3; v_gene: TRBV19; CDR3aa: CASSRTSGSTDTQYF
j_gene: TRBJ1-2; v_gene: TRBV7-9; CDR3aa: CASSPRTGPYGYTF
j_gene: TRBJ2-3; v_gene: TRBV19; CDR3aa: CASSWKRLAGGTDTQYF
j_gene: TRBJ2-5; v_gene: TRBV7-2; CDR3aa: CASSLGTSGSAGETQYF
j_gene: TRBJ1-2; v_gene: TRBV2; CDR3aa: CASSRQGNYGYTF
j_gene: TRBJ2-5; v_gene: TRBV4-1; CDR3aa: CASSQGVVGAPLQETQYF
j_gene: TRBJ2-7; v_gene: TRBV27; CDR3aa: CASSLGGDEQYF
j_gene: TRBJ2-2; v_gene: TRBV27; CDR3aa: CASMREGAGELFF
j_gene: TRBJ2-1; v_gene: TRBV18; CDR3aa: CASSPASGVSYNEQFF